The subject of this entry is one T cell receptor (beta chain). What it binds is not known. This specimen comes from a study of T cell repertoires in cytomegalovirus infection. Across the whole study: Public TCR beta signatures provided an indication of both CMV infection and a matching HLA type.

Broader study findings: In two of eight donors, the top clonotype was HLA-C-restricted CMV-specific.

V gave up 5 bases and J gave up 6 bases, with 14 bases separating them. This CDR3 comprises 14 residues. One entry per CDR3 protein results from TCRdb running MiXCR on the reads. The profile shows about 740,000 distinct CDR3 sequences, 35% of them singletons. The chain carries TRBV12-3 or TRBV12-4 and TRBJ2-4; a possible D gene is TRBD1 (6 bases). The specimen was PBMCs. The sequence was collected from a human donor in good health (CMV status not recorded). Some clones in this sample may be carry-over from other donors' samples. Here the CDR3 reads CASSRQDVRNIQYF. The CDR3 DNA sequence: TGTGCCAGCAGTCGACAGGACGTGAGAAACATTCAGTACTTC.